The 9 T cell receptor beta chains below all came from one sample that was sequenced in a study of molecular identifiers for immune sequencing clone quantification. A single record per CDR3 protein comes from TCRdb applying MiXCR to the PCR reads. Here the sample spans a few hundred thousand distinct CDR3 sequences, roughly a quarter being singletons. The sequenced sample was naive CD8+ T cells from blood, with Jurkat cell RNA spiked in. Subset specified: FACS-sorted CD8+CD4-CCR7+CD45RA+ naive T cells. These receptors were taken from a human donor in good health. Some libraries in this study had Jurkat cell RNA spiked in.

There are a few counts of this clonotype. The chain combines TRBV6-5 with TRBJ2-3, with 7 bases that match TRBD2. CDR3 length: 15 amino acids. V lost 2 bases, J lost 2 bases, and 4 bases stayed unmatched. Looked up from germline, CDR1 is MNHEY and CDR2 is SVGAGI. The chain's CDR3 is CASSYIAGATDTQYF. The CDR3 DNA is TGTGCCAGCAGTTACATTGCGGGAGCCACAGATACGCAGTATTTT.

This clonotype was picked up many times. The chain links TRBV13 to TRBJ2-3; D unclear. Per the germline V gene, CDR1 is PRHDT and CDR2 is FYEKMQ (reference sequence). Trimming took off 0 bases at V and 4 bases at J, with 5 bases between the two ends. The CDR3 has 13 amino acids. The CDR3 region is CASSLGNADTQYF. Written as DNA, the CDR3 is TGTGCCAGCAGCTTAGGCAACGCAGATACGCAGTATTTT.

This clonotype was recorded many times. This CDR3 is CASSSSGTAPEQYF. CDR3 DNA sequence: TGTGCCAGCAGTTCTAGCGGGACGGCCCCCGAGCAGTACTTC. The rearrangement uses TRBV6-5 and TRBJ2-7; 9 bases agree with TRBD2. Germline loops: CDR1 MNHEY, CDR2 SVGAGI. Trimming cost V 4 bases and J 6 bases; bases outside gene matches: 7. The CDR3 sequence is 14 residues long.

Remarks on this clonotype: A much larger clone lies a single base off, so this may be a read error. V gene TRBV13 combines with J gene TRBJ2-4; 13 nucleotides align to TRBD2. This CDR3 spans 14 amino acids. Germline lookup yields CDR1 PRHDT and CDR2 FYEKMQ (reference sequence). As DNA, the CDR3 is TGTGCCGGCAGCCTGGGACTAGCGGGGCCGTCAGAGTACTTC. It translates to CAGSLGLAGPSEYF.

For this clonotype: Germline and junction disagree at one end, which may indicate a read error. The chain recombines TRBV4-1 with TRBJ2-5; 7 nucleotides align to TRBD1. The CDR3 runs 15 residues. CDR1 is MGHRA and CDR2 is YSYEKL in the germline V gene. The CDR3 bases are TGCGCCAGCAGCCAAGAAGGGGGCCCGAGAGAGGCCCAGTACTTC. Its protein product is CASSQEGGPREAQYF.

V is TRBV28 and J is TRBJ2-7, with D hard to call. This CDR3 comprises 11 residues. Germline CDR1 is MDHEN and CDR2 is SYDVKM. V was pared by 5 bases and J by 3 bases, with 5 bases between. The CDR3 sequence is CASSQFYEQYF. CDR3 coding DNA: TGTGCCAGCAGTCAATTCTACGAGCAGTACTTC.

The J gene is TRBJ2-3, the V gene TRBV29-1; no definite D call. CDR1 is SQVTM and CDR2 is ANQGSEA in the germline V gene. Trimming removed 0 bases at V and 3 bases at J, with 10 bases between. The CDR3 runs to 14 residues. The CDR3 coding sequence is TGCAGCGTTGAAGACCTGGGAAATACAGATACGCAGTATTTT. Amino acid sequence: CSVEDLGNTDTQYF.

This clonotype was detected many times. The junction differs from germline at one of its ends, possibly a read error. This chain uses TRBV28 with TRBJ2-7, with 7 bases identical to TRBD1. CDR3 length: 11 residues. Germline CDR1 reads MDHEN; CDR2 reads SYDVKM. The CDR3 sequence: CASSLGGQTNF. Written as DNA, the CDR3 is TGTGCCAGCAGTTTAGGGGGACAGACAAACTTC.

DNA for the CDR3: TGTGCCAGTAGTATTTCTGGCAGACCTTTGGAGCCCCAGCATTTT. Its protein product is CASSISGRPLEPQHF. The rearrangement uses TRBV19 and TRBJ1-5; D not certain. The V gene's germline CDR1 is LNHDA and CDR2 SQIVND (reference sequence). Trimming removed 3 bases from V and 8 bases from J, with 17 bases in between. The CDR3 consists of 15 residues.